A selection of T cell receptor beta chains follows, all from one sample in a study of OX40 agonist ivuxolimab in advanced cancers. The table came from immunoSEQ multiplex PCR; TCRdb's copy has only in-frame clones and leaves some out. The sample has about 66,000 clones; 80% to 90% are singletons. The material was CD4+ or CD8+ T cells sorted from blood, obtained in a trial of the OX40 agonist ivuxolimab. Every receptor here comes from an adult with an advanced solid tumor such as melanoma, head and neck, liver or kidney cancer. Both conserved end residues are part of each CDR3.

cdr3_aa cdr3_length v_call
CSVVAGRTDTQYF 13 TRBV29-1
CASSLVIVNTEAFF 14 TRBV7-9
CASSGTVGSNTEAFF 15 TRBV7-3
CASSLGVDLTEAFF 14 TRBV10-2
CASSSPSPGGIREQFF 16 TRBV27
CASKVAGAFYYEQYF 15 TRBV6-1
CASSTGSRSGANVLTF 16 TRBV19
CSVEFSDFSGNTIYF 15 TRBV29-1
CASSDGRSNEKLFF 14 TRBV2
CATTPHRDSHEQYF 14 TRBV10-3
CASARGLANEQYF 13 TRBV19
CASSDAGANQPQHF 14 TRBV10-2
CASSLPQKGGSTDTQYF 17 TRBV7-3
CASSGQGSQPQHF 13 TRBV27
CASSPPGSDEQYF 13 TRBV9
CASSVGGDGGNEQFF 15 TRBV9
CASIRGYEQYF 11 TRBV27
CASSIGTGFDEQYF 14 TRBV19
CSVEGERRYNEQFF 14 TRBV29-1
CASSLSESYNEQFF 14 TRBV27
CASSSASGGPYYEQYF 16 TRBV7-3
CATALQSHYGYTF 13 TRBV27
CASSLDNQTNGGYGYTF 17 TRBV5-1
CASSWGLNQPQHF 13 TRBV19
CASSLYGSEYEQYF 14 TRBV7-9
CATSTQGDQPQHF 13 TRBV15
CASSPSGQVYEQYF 14 TRBV5-4
CASSESGQPQHF 12 TRBV2
CASSLGGADNYGYTF 15 TRBV5-6
CAIRNSYEQYF 11 TRBV10-3
CASSLPWGVETQYF 14 TRBV7-9
CASSQRTDPLYYGYTF 16 TRBV7-8
CASSPPDIDNSPLHF 15 TRBV7-9
CASSYSGQGRAPLHF 15 TRBV6-5
CAGSLVSSTDTQYF 14 TRBV5-1
CASSSSGQGVNGYEQYF 17 TRBV28
CASSSGTKQETQYF 14 TRBV7-9